This T cell receptor (beta chain) was identified in a study of blood T cell repertoires in COVID-19. About the research overall: The United States, Italy and Spain provided the acute and convalescent COVID-19 samples. Sample material is recorded as cDNA or gDNA derived from T cells, B-cell-depleted T cells, or PBMCs.

Per the original methods: Amplification of reference gene primers was used by the study to estimate nucleated cell counts. Assay used: immunoSEQ multiplex PCR; TCRdb lists only in-frame clones, some missing. V and J calls plus clone size are reproduced from that table; the DNA served to infer D and trimming. The sample has 170,000 or so clones; 70% to 90% are singletons. This clone appeared a few times. CDR3 size: 15 residues. Germline CDR1 SGHDT, CDR2 YYEEEE. V was cut by 3 bases and J by 1 base, with 13 bases left in between. The sequence came from a man aged 50 to 60 with active or convalescent COVID-19. The chain has TRBV5-6 and TRBJ2-5, with D hard to call. The sequenced sample was peripheral blood. The DNA of the CDR3 is TGTGCCAGCAGCTCTTCGGGTGGAATCCAAGAGACCCAGTACTTC. Protein: CASSSSGGIQETQYF.